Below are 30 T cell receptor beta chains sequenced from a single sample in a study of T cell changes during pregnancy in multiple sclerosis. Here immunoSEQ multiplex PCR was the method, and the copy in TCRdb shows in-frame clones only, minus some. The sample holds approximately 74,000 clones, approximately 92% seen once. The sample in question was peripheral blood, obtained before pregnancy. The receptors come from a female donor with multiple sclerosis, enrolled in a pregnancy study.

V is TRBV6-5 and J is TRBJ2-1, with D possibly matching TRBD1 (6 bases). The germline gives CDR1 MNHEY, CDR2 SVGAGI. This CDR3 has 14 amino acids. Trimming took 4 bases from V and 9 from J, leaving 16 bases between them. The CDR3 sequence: CASSSTLGTTEQFF. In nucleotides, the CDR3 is TGTGCCAGCAGTTCCACCCTGGGGACAACTGAGCAGTTCTTC.

The CDR3 here is CASSARGGTSYNEQFF. The CDR3 region has the DNA TGTGCCAGCAGCGCCCGCGGCGGGACCTCCTACAATGAGCAGTTCTTC. V is TRBV7-3 and J is TRBJ2-1; D might be TRBD2 (6 bases). There are 16 residues in the CDR3. V shed 5 bases and J shed 0 bases, with 14 bases lying between them. Germline loops: CDR1 SGHTA, CDR2 FQGTGA.

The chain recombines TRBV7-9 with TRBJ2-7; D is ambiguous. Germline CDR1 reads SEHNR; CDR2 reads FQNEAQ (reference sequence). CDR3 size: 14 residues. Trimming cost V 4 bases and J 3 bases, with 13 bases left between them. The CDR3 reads CASSSGVVDYEQYF. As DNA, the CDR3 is TGTGCCAGCAGCTCCGGAGTGGTGGACTACGAGCAGTACTTC.

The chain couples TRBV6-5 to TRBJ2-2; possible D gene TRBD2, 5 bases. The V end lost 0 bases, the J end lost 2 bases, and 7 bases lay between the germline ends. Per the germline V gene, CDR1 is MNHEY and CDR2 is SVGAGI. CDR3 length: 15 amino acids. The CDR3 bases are TGTGCCAGCAGTTACTCGGGGAGTAACACCGGGGAGCTGTTTTTT. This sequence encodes CASSYSGSNTGELFF.

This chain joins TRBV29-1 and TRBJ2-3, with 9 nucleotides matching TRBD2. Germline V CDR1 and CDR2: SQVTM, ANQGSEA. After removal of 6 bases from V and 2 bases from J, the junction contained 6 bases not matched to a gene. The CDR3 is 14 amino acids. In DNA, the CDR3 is TGCAGCGTCCCGACTAGCGGATACACAGATACGCAGTATTTT. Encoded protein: CSVPTSGYTDTQYF.

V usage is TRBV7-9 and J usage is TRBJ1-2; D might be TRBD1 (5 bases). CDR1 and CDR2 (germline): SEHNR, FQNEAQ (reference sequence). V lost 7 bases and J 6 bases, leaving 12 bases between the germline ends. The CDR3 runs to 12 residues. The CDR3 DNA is TGTGCCAGCACCGTCGGGGGTAATGGCTACACCTTC. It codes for CASTVGGNGYTF.

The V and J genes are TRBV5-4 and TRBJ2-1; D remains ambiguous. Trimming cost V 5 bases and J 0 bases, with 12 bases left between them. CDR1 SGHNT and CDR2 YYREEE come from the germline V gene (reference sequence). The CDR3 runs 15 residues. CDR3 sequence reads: CASRDPRSSYNEQFF. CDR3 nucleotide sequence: TGTGCCAGCAGAGACCCGCGGAGCTCCTACAATGAGCAGTTCTTC.

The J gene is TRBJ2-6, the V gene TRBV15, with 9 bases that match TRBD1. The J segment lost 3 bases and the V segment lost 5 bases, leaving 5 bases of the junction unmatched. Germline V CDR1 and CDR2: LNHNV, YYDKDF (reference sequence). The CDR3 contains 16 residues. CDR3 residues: CATSPTTGGGANVLTF. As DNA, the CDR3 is TGTGCCACCAGCCCAACGACAGGGGGTGGGGCCAACGTCCTGACTTTC.

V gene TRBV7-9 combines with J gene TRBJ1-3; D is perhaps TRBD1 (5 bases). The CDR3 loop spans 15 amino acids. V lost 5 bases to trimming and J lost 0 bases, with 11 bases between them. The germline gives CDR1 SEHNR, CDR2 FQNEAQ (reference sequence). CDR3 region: CASSDTGISGNTIYF. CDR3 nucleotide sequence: TGTGCCAGCAGCGACACAGGAATCTCTGGAAACACCATATATTTT.

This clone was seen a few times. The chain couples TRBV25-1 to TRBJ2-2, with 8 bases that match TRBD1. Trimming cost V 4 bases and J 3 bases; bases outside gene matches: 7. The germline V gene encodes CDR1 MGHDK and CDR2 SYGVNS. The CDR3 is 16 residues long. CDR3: CASSGYQGADTGELFF. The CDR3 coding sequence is TGTGCCAGCAGTGGGTACCAGGGGGCGGACACCGGGGAGCTGTTTTTT.

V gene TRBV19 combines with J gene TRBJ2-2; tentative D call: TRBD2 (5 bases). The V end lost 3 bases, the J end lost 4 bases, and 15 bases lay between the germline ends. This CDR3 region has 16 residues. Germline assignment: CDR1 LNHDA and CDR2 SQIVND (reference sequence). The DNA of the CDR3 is TGTGCCAGTAGTATGGGTACTCCTCGGGGCACCGGGGAGCTGTTTTTT. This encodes CASSMGTPRGTGELFF. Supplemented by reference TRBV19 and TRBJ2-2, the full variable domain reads DGGITQSPKYLFRKEGQNVTLSCEQNLNHDAMYWYRQDPGQGLRLIYYSQIVNDFQKGDIAEGYSVSREKKESFPLTVTSAQKNPTAFYLCASSMGTPRGTGELFFGEGSRLTVL.

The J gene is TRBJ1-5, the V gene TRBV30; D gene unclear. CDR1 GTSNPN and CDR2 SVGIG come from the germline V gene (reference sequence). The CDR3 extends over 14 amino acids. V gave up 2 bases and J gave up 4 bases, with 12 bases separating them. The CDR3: CAWSREAVNQPQHF. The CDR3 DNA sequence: TGTGCCTGGAGTAGAGAGGCAGTGAATCAGCCCCAGCATTTT.

In DNA, the CDR3 is TGTGCCAGCAGTGAGACTGGGACAGGAGTTCTCTATGGCTACACCTTC. This translates into CASSETGTGVLYGYTF. J is TRBJ1-2 and V is TRBV25-1; 8 bases fit TRBD1. There are 16 residues in the CDR3. Germline V gene data show CDR1 as MGHDK and CDR2 as SYGVNS. The trim removed 3 bases at V and 4 bases at J, leaving 10 bases unmatched.

CDR3 in DNA: TGTGCCAGCAGCTTGGACCTAGCGGGAGCAGATACGCAGTATTTT. As protein: CASSLDLAGADTQYF. The chain couples TRBV5-4 to TRBJ2-3; 10 bases map to TRBD2. The CDR3 covers 15 residues. The V segment lost 0 bases and the J segment 4 bases; nucleotides outside the gene matches: 2. CDR1 and CDR2 (germline): SGHNT, YYREEE (reference sequence).

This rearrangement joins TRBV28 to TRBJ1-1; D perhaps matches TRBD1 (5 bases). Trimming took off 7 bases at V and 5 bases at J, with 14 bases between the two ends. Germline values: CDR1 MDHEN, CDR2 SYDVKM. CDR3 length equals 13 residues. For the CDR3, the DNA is TGTGCCAGCACCCAGGTAGGGGTAACTGAAGCTTTCTTT. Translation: CASTQVGVTEAFF.

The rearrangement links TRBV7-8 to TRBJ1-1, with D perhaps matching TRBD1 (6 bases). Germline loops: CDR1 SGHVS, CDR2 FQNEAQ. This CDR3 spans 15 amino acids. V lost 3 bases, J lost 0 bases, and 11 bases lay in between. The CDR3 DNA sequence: TGTGCCAGCAGCTTTCCAGGGGCGATGAACACTGAAGCTTTCTTT. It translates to CASSFPGAMNTEAFF.

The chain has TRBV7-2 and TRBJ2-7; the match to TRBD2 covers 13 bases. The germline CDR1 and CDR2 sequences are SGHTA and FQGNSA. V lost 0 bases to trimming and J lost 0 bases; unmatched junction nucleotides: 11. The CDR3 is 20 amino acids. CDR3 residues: CASSLALSGTSGTLSYEQYF. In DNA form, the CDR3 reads TGTGCCAGCAGCTTAGCGCTGTCGGGGACTAGCGGGACTCTCTCCTACGAGCAGTACTTC.

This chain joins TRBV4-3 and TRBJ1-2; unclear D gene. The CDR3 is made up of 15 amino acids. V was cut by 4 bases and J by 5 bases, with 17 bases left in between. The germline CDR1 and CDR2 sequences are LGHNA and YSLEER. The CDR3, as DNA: TGCGCCAGCAGCCCCCGGGAGCCCGGCGGGTATGGCTACACCTTC. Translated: CASSPREPGGYGYTF.

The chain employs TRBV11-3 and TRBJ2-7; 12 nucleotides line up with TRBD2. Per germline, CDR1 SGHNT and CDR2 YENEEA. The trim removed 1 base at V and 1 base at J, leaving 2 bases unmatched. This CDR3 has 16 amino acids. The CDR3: CASSLAGTSGSYEQYF. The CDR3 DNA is TGTGCCAGCAGCTTAGCCGGGACTAGCGGGTCCTACGAGCAGTACTTC.

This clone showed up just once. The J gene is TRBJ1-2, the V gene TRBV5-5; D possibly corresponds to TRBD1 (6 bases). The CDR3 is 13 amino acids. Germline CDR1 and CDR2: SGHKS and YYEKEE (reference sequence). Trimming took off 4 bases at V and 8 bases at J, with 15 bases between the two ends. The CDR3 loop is CASSAQGLDGYTF. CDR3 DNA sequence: TGTGCCAGCAGCGCACAGGGATTAGACGGCTACACCTTC.

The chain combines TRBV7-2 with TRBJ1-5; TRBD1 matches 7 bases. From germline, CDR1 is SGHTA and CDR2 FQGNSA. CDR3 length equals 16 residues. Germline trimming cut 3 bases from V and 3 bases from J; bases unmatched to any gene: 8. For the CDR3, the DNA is TGTGCCAGCAGCTTTGGGGGGCAGGGGGTCAATCAGCCCCAGCATTTT. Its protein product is CASSFGGQGVNQPQHF.

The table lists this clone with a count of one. CDR3 DNA: TGTGCCAGCTCCTGGGGGGACAATGAGCAGTTCTTC. Translation gives CASSWGDNEQFF. V is TRBV18 and J is TRBJ2-1; possible D gene TRBD2, 6 bases. CDR3 length: 12 amino acids. Germline V CDR1 and CDR2: KGHSH, LQKENI. Trimming stripped 6 bases from V and 5 bases from J, with 8 bases between.

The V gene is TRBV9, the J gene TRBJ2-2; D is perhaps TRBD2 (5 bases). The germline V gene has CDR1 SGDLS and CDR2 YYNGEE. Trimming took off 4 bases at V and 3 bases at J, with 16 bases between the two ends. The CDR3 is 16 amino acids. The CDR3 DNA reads TGTGCCAGCAGCCTTACCGGGCGGGCGGACACCGGGGAGCTGTTTTTT. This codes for CASSLTGRADTGELFF.

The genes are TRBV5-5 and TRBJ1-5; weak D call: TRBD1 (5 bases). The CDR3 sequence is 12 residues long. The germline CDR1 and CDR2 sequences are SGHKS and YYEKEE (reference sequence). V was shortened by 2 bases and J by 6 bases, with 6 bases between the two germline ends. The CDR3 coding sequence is TGTGCCAGCAGCTTTCAGGGTCAGCCCCAGCATTTT. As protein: CASSFQGQPQHF.

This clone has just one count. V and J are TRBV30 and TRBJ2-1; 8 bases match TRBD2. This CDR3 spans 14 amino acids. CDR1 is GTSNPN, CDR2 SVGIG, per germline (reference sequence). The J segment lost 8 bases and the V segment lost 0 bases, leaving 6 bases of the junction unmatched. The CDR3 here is CAWSVGLVGDEQFF. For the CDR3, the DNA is TGTGCCTGGAGTGTGGGACTAGTTGGCGATGAGCAGTTCTTC.

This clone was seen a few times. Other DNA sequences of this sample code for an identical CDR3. CDR3 nucleotides: TGTGCCAGCAGTGAGCTAGCGGGTAGCACAGATACGCAGTATTTT. Protein: CASSELAGSTDTQYF. This rearrangement joins TRBV6-1 to TRBJ2-3; 8 bases agree with TRBD2. Germline CDR1 is MNHNS and CDR2 is SASEGT. CDR3 length equals 15 residues. The V segment lost 3 bases and the J segment 0 bases; nucleotides outside the gene matches: 2.

CDR3: CASSSGLATYNEQFF. DNA of the CDR3: TGCGCCAGCAGCTCAGGACTAGCGACCTACAATGAGCAGTTCTTC. This rearrangement joins TRBV5-1 to TRBJ2-1; TRBD2 agrees at 9 bases. The CDR3 loop spans 15 amino acids. V shed 3 bases and J 2 bases; nucleotides not matched to a gene: 3. Germline CDR1 reads SGHRS; CDR2 reads YFSETQ.

CDR3 DNA: TGCGCCAGCAGCTTTGAAGGAGGTCCAGAGACCCAGTACTTC. Translation gives CASSFEGGPETQYF. The rearrangement uses TRBV5-1 and TRBJ2-5, with TRBD2 as a possible D gene (5 bases). The CDR3 runs 14 residues. Germline V gene sequence: CDR1 SGHRS, CDR2 YFSETQ. V lost 2 bases to trimming and J lost 4 bases, with 12 bases between them. Using reference TRBV5-1 and TRBJ2-5 for the parts outside the CDR3, the full variable domain is KAGVTQTPRYLIKTRGQQVTLSCSPISGHRSVSWYQQTPGQGLQFLFEYFSETQRNKGNFPGRFSGRQFSNSRSEMNVSTLELGDSALYLCASSFEGGPETQYFGPGTRLLVL.

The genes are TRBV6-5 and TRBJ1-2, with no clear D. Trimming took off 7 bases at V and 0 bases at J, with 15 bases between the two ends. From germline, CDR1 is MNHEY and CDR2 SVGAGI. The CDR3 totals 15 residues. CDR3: CASTEGWEANYGYTF. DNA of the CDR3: TGTGCCAGCACCGAGGGATGGGAAGCTAACTATGGCTACACCTTC.

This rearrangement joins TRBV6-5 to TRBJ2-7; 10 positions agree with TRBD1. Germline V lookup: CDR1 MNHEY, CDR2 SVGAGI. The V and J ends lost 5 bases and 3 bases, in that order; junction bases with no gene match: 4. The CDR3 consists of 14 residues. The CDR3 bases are TGTGCCAGCAGTGTCGGACAGGGGGGCTACGAGCAGTACTTC. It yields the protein CASSVGQGGYEQYF.